One sample yielded the 19 T cell receptor beta chains listed below, sequenced in a study of multiple sclerosis patients with progressive multifocal leukoencephalopathy. Some clones are missing from TCRdb's copy, which holds only in-frame ones; the method was immunoSEQ multiplex PCR. The data contain around 25,000 clones, less than 95% of them singletons. As for time point: roughly 12 months of natalizumab therapy. This material consisted of PBMCs, taken from a patient treated with natalizumab. The receptors derive from a man between 25 and 39 years old with multiple sclerosis.

The V call is TRBV5-1, the J call TRBJ2-1, with TRBD2 matching 7 bases. This CDR3 has 13 residues. J lost 3 bases, V lost 9 bases, and 6 bases had no gene match. Germline CDR1 and CDR2: SGHRS and YFSETQ. CDR3 DNA sequence: TGCGCCACCCGGGCTAGCGGCTACAATGAGCAGTTCTTC. Translating it yields CATRASGYNEQFF.

The chain links TRBV5-1 to TRBJ1-1, with D tentatively TRBD1 (6 bases). The CDR3 is 14 residues long. Germline values: CDR1 SGHRS, CDR2 YFSETQ. V shed 4 bases and J shed 10 bases, with 20 bases lying between them. CDR3 sequence: CASSSRTATNAAFF. The CDR3 nucleotides read TGCGCCAGCAGCAGCCGGACAGCTACAAACGCAGCTTTCTTT.

About this clone itself: The same CDR3 also results from other DNA sequences found in this sample. This rearrangement joins TRBV30 to TRBJ2-5; the D gene is possibly TRBD2 (6 bases). CDR3 length: 14 amino acids. The germline CDR1 and CDR2 sequences are GTSNPN and SVGIG (reference sequence). V gave up 0 bases and J gave up 2 bases, with 10 bases separating them. In DNA, the CDR3 is TGTGCCTGGAGTGTAGGTGGGGGGCAAGAGACCCAGTACTTC. It translates to CAWSVGGGQETQYF.

The chain carries TRBV15 and TRBJ2-2; 8 bases line up with TRBD2. This CDR3 is 17 amino acids long. Trimming cost V 1 base and J 5 bases; bases outside gene matches: 9. The germline gives CDR1 LNHNV, CDR2 YYDKDF (reference sequence). The CDR3 loop reads CATSRVTSGSGTGELFF. CDR3 nucleotides: TGTGCCACCAGCAGAGTAACGAGCGGGAGTGGGACCGGGGAGCTGTTTTTT.

The chain recombines TRBV10-3 with TRBJ2-5; D unresolved. The CDR3 totals 13 residues. Trimming took 2 bases from V and 5 from J, leaving 9 bases between them. Germline values: CDR1 ENHRY, CDR2 SYGVKD. The CDR3 DNA is TGTGCCATCAGTGAGAGCCTGGGGGAGACCCAGTACTTC. Its translation: CAISESLGETQYF.

Remarks on this clone: Other DNA sequences within the sample encode an identical CDR3. The chain recombines TRBV19 with TRBJ1-5, with 8 positions matching TRBD1. The CDR3 runs to 13 residues. V lost 6 bases and J lost 2; bases outside the gene matches: 0. The germline CDR1 and CDR2 sequences are LNHDA and SQIVND (reference sequence). CDR3 coding DNA: TGTGCCAGTAGGGGACAGGGCAATCAGCCCCAGCATTTT. Amino acids: CASRGQGNQPQHF.

A word on this clone: Other DNA sequences within the sample encode an identical CDR3. This sequence joins TRBV18 and TRBJ1-1; weak D call: TRBD1 (6 bases). V lost 3 bases to trimming and J lost 5 bases, with 19 bases between them. The germline CDR1 and CDR2 sequences are KGHSH and LQKENI. The CDR3 runs 16 residues. In DNA form, the CDR3 reads TGTGCCAGCTCACCTCCCTCCGCAGGGGTTAATACTGAAGCTTTCTTT. Protein sequence: CASSPPSAGVNTEAFF.

This clone came up once. The rearrangement joins TRBV4-1 to TRBJ1-2; D might be TRBD1 (6 bases). The CDR3 covers 15 residues. CDR1 and CDR2 from the germline V gene are MGHRA and YSYEKL. Trimming took 5 bases from V and 5 from J, leaving 18 bases between them. The CDR3 sequence: CASSSAPQGPYGYTF. DNA for the CDR3: TGCGCCAGCAGCTCAGCCCCACAGGGCCCTTATGGCTACACCTTC.

The rearrangement joins TRBV5-4 to TRBJ2-7; TRBD1 or TRBD2 may be the D gene (6 bases each). CDR3 size: 16 residues. Trimming pared 4 bases from V and 3 bases from J, leaving 20 bases between. CDR1 and CDR2 from the germline V gene are SGHNT and YYREEE (reference sequence). CDR3: CASSQNRGARSYEQYF. The CDR3 bases are TGTGCCAGCAGCCAAAATAGGGGGGCACGGAGCTACGAGCAGTACTTC.

The chain joins TRBV5-6 to TRBJ1-4, with D unclear. The CDR3 is 18 amino acids. The V gene lost 4 bases and the J gene lost 3 bases, with 22 bases spanning the gap. CDR1 and CDR2 from the germline V gene are SGHDT and YYEEEE. CDR3 loop: CASSRSEGMGLANEKLFF. The CDR3 DNA is TGTGCCAGCAGCCGAAGCGAGGGCATGGGCTTAGCTAATGAAAAACTGTTTTTT. Full variable domain (remainder filled in from reference TRBV5-6 and TRBJ1-4): DAGVTQSPTHLIKTRGQQVTLRCSPKSGHDTVSWYQQALGQGPQFIFQYYEEEERQRGNFPDRFSGHQFPNYSSELNVNALLLGDSALYLCASSRSEGMGLANEKLFFGSGTQLSVL.

The chain couples TRBV7-9 to TRBJ2-5; 9 bases are shared with TRBD2. The CDR3 length is 15 residues. V was clipped by 5 bases and J by 4 bases; unmatched bases: 8. Germline CDR1 SEHNR, CDR2 FQNEAQ (reference sequence). CDR3 bases: TGTGCCAGCAGCCTCGGGACTAGCAGGCCAGAGACCCAGTACTTC. Encoded protein: CASSLGTSRPETQYF.

This clone came up once. This rearrangement joins TRBV5-1 to TRBJ2-3; 8 nucleotides agree with TRBD2. Germline CDR1 and CDR2: SGHRS and YFSETQ. The CDR3 runs 15 residues. The trim removed 2 bases at V and 5 bases at J, leaving 7 bases unmatched. Here the CDR3 DNA reads TGCGCCAGCAGCTTCGGAGCGGGAGAGGGAGATACGCAGTATTTT. Its translation: CASSFGAGEGDTQYF.

The V gene is TRBV6-5, the J gene TRBJ2-5, with D unclear. Per the germline V gene, CDR1 is MNHEY and CDR2 is SVGAGI. V was trimmed by 6 bases and J by 6 bases, leaving 17 bases between them. The CDR3 totals 14 residues. The CDR3 DNA is TGTGCCAGCAGCCCCGATGGCGTAATGAAGACCCAGTACTTC. Its protein is CASSPDGVMKTQYF.

CDR3 sequence (DNA): TGTGCCAGCAGCTTCCATCAGGCCTGGGGGGGATCCTACGAGCAGTACTTC. This translates into CASSFHQAWGGSYEQYF. This chain uses TRBV11-2 with TRBJ2-7, with 7 bases fitting TRBD2. CDR1 and CDR2 (germline): SGHAT, FQNNGV. CDR3 length: 17 residues. Germline trimming cut 3 bases from V and 1 base from J; bases unmatched to any gene: 12. Full variable domain (remainder filled in from reference TRBV11-2 and TRBJ2-7): EAGVAQSPRYKIIEKRQSVAFWCNPISGHATLYWYQQILGQGPKLLIQFQNNGVVDDSQLPKDRFSAERLKGVDSTLKIQPAKLEDSAVYLCASSFHQAWGGSYEQYFGPGTRLTVT.

The chain employs TRBV14 and TRBJ2-3, with D perhaps TRBD2 (7 bases). This CDR3 has 17 amino acids. Germline V gives CDR1 SGHDN, CDR2 FVKESK. V was cut by 4 bases and J by 3 bases, with 20 bases left in between. The CDR3 is CASSPGGPGRWTDTQYF. The CDR3 region has the DNA TGTGCCAGCAGCCCCGGGGGGCCAGGACGTTGGACAGATACGCAGTATTTT.

The chain links TRBV6-5 to TRBJ2-1; D perhaps matches TRBD1 (5 bases). The germline gives CDR1 MNHEY, CDR2 SVGAGI. CDR3 length: 13 residues. Trimming cost V 6 bases and J 4 bases, with 10 bases left between them. The CDR3 coding sequence is TGTGCCAGCAGCCTCAGGGTATACAATGAGCAGTTCTTC. Its protein is CASSLRVYNEQFF.

The chain combines TRBV6-1 with TRBJ1-4; 9 nucleotides match TRBD1. The CDR3 has 15 residues. Germline V gene data show CDR1 as MNHNS and CDR2 as SASEGT. V was pared by 4 bases and J by 7 bases, with 7 bases of the junction left unmatched. Here the CDR3 DNA reads TGTGCCAGCAGTGCCCACAGGGGGCGCGGTGAAAAACTGTTTTTT. Its protein product is CASSAHRGRGEKLFF.

The genes are TRBV6-6 and TRBJ2-7; D possibly matches TRBD1 or TRBD2 (6 bases each). Trimming cost V 8 bases and J 4 bases, with 12 bases left between them. CDR1 is MNHNY and CDR2 is SVGAGI in the germline V gene (reference sequence). The length of the CDR3 is 12 residues. The CDR3 sequence is CASREGGYEQYV. The CDR3 region has the DNA TGTGCCAGCCGAGAGGGGGGATACGAGCAGTACGTC.

The chain joins TRBV6-6 to TRBJ1-3; D remains unclear. The germline V and J ends were trimmed by 9 bases and 3 bases, with 15 bases remaining between them. This CDR3 is 14 amino acids long. Looked up from germline, CDR1 is MNHNY and CDR2 is SVGAGI (reference sequence). The CDR3 DNA is TGTGCCAGTTTCACGTGGGGAGATGGAAACACCATATATTTT. Protein: CASFTWGDGNTIYF.